This TCR beta chain was sequenced in a study of cytomegalovirus exposure and HLA in healthy donors. Notes on the study in general: High specificity and sensitivity for cytomegalovirus status were reported for the classifier. According to a later analysis, TCR clusters from the first cohort tended to co-occur in the roughly 110 validation repertoires. Confirmation was obtained in vitro that a few CMV-associated chains are specific for CMV antigens. The study designated 150 to 200 TCR beta chains cytomegalovirus-associated.

In regard to this clone: No antigen is known for it.

Repertoires were generated with immunoSEQ multiplex PCR, while TCRdb's copy carries only in-frame clones and drops some. In the table there are tens of thousands of clones, approximately 90% of which are singletons. Germline lookup yields CDR1 SGHNT and CDR2 YENEEA. The CDR3 is 16 residues long. Trimming left V 0 bases short and J 2 bases short, with 14 bases between. The V call is TRBV11-3, the J call TRBJ2-7; possibly TRBD2 for D (6 bases). The receptor was isolated from a man between 18 and 35 years old in good health and CMV-seronegative. Sequencing was performed on PBMCs. Here the CDR3 reads CASSLDLAGSTYEQYF. CDR3 nucleotides: TGTGCCAGCAGCTTAGATTTGGCGGGATCAACCTACGAGCAGTACTTC.